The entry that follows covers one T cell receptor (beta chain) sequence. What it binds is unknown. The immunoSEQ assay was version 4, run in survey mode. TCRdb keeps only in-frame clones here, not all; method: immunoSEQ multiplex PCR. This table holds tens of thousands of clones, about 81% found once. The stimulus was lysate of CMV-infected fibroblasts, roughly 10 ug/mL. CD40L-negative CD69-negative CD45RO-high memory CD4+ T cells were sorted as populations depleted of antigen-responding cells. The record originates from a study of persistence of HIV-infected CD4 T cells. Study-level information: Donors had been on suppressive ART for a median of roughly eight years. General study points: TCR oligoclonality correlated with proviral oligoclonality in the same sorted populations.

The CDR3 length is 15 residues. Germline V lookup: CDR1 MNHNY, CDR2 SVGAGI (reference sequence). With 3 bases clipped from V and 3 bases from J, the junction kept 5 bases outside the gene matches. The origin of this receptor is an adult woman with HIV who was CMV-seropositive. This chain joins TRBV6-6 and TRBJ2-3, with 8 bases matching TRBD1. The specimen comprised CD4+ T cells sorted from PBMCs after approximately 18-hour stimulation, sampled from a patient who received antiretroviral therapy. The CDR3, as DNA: TGTGCCAGCAGTTATCAGGGACAGGTAACAGATACGCAGTATTTT. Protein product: CASSYQGQVTDTQYF.